This T cell receptor beta chain stems from a study of glioma-infiltrating T cells. Findings and limits, study-wide: Above-expected tissue-blood divergence occurred in all gliomas, most in low-grade ones. Only very few CDR3 sequences appeared in both tissue and blood.

This clonotype showed up many times. The target antigen is unknown. Amplification of TCR alpha and beta CDR3 regions from RNA used iRepertoire nested multiplex PCR. For one-step reverse transcription and amplification, about 90-450 ng of tissue mRNA or PBMC total RNA was used. TCRdb used MiXCR to reprocess the multiplex PCR reads, holding one entry per CDR3 protein. There are under 130,000 distinct CDR3 sequences in the sample; around 28% occur only once, and 40% to 45% lies in the top ten. V lost 6 bases to trimming and J lost 3 bases; unmatched junction nucleotides: 8. The CDR3 runs to 17 residues. CDR1 LNHDA and CDR2 SQIVND come from the germline V gene (reference sequence).

Sequences were obtained from glioma tissue, nonneoplastic brain tissue, or PBMCs (not recorded which). This chain connects TRBV19 to TRBJ2-3; 14 bases fit TRBD2. The TCR was taken from a human donor with low-grade glioma or glioblastoma, undergoing nonglioma brain surgery, or in good health (not recorded which). The CDR3 region is CASRPLGLAGGTDTQYF. The CDR3 DNA reads as TGTGCCAGTAGGCCTCTCGGACTAGCGGGGGGAACAGATACGCAGTATTTT.